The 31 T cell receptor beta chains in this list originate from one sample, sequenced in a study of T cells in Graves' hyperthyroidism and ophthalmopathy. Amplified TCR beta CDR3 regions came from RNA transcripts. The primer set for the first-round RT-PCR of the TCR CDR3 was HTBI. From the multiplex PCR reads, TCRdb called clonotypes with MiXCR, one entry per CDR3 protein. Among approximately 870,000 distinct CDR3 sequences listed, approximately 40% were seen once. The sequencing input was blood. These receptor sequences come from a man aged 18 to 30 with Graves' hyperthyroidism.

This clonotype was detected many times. Here the CDR3 DNA reads TGTGCCAGCAGCGTCGACAGGGAAAACACTGAAGCTTTCTTT. Its translation: CASSVDRENTEAFF. The rearrangement joins TRBV9 to TRBJ1-1, with 7 bases matching TRBD1. The CDR3 consists of 14 residues. J was trimmed by 2 bases and V by 2 bases; bases with no gene match: 3. Germline values: CDR1 SGDLS, CDR2 YYNGEE.

CDR3 region: CSFATGGEQFF. The CDR3, as DNA: TGCAGCTTCGCCACCGGTGGTGAGCAGTTCTTC. V gene TRBV29-1 combines with J gene TRBJ2-1, with no clear D. The CDR3 sequence is 11 residues long. Germline V gives CDR1 SQVTM, CDR2 ANQGSEA. Trimming removed 8 bases from V and 9 bases from J, with 14 bases in between.

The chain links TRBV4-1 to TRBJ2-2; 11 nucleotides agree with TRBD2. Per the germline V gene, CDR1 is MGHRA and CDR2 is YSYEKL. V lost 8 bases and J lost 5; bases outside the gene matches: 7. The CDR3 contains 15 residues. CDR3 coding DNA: TGCGCCAGCGGCCGACTAGCGGGACCTACCGGGGAGCTGTTTTTT. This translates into CASGRLAGPTGELFF.

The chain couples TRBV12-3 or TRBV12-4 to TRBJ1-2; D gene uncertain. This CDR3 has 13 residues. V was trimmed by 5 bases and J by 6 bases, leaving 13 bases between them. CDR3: CASSRGPRDGYTF. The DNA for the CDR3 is TGTGCCAGCAGTCGAGGGCCCCGCGATGGCTACACCTTC.

CDR3 in amino acids: CASSPDRQGASGYTF. DNA for the CDR3: TGCGCCAGCAGCCCAGACCGACAGGGGGCATCTGGCTACACCTTC. This chain joins TRBV5-1 and TRBJ1-2, with 10 bases identical to TRBD1. Unmatched junction bases numbered 10, after V lost 4 bases and J lost 7 bases. This CDR3 is built from 15 residues. Germline V CDR1 and CDR2: SGHRS, YFSETQ.

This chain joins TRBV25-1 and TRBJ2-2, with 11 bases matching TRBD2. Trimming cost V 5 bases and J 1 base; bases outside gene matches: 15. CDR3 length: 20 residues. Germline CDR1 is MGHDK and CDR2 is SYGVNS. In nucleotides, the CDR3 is TGTGCCAGCAGTTACTCGAGGGCTAGCGGGGGGACCAAGAACACCGGGGAGCTGTTTTTT. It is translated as CASSYSRASGGTKNTGELFF.

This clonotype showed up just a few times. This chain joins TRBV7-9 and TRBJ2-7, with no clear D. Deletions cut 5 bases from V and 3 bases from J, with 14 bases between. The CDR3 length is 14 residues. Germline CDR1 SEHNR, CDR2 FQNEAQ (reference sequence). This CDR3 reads CASSPLGIDYEQYF. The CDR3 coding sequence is TGTGCCAGCAGCCCCCTGGGGATCGACTACGAGCAGTACTTC. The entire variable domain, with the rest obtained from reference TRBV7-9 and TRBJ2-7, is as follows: DTGVSQNPRHKITKRGQNVTFRCDPISEHNRLYWYRQTLGQGPEFLTYFQNEAQLEKSRLLSDRFSAERPKGSFSTLEIQRTEQGDSAMYLCASSPLGIDYEQYFGPGTRLTVT.

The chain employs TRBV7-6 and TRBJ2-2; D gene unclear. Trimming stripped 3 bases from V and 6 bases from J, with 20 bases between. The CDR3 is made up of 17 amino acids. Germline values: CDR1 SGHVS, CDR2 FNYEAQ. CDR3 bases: TGTGCCAGCAGCTTTACAGTTCCCCCGTTTGATCCCGGGGAGCTGTTTTTT. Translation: CASSFTVPPFDPGELFF.

This CDR3 is CASSVLRDRGFTGELFF. DNA of the CDR3: TGCGCCAGCAGCGTACTCCGGGACAGGGGCTTCACCGGGGAGCTGTTTTTT. The chain combines TRBV4-1 with TRBJ2-2, with 10 bases identical to TRBD1. The CDR3 totals 17 residues. J gave up 4 bases and V 5 bases, and 10 bases lay outside the gene matches. Germline loops: CDR1 MGHRA, CDR2 YSYEKL.

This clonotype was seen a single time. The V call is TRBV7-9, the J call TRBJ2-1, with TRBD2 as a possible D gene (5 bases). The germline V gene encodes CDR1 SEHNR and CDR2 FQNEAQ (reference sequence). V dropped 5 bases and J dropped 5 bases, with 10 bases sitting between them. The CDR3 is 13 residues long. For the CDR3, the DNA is TGTGCCAGCAGCCGGTCCGGGGACAATGAGCAGTTCTTC. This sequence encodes CASSRSGDNEQFF.

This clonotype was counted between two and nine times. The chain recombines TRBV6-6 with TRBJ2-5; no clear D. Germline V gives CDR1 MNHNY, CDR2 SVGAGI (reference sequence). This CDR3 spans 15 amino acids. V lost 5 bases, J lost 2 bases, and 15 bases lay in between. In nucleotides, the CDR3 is TGTGCCAGCAGTGATGAAGCCCTATTTCAAGAGACCCAGTACTTC. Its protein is CASSDEALFQETQYF.

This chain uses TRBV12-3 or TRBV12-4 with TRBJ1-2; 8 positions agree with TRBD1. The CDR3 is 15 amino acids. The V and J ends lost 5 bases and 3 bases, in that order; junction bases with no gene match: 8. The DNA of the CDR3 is TGTGCCAGCAGTGCGGAGGACAGGGCCCACTATGGCTACACCTTC. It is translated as CASSAEDRAHYGYTF.

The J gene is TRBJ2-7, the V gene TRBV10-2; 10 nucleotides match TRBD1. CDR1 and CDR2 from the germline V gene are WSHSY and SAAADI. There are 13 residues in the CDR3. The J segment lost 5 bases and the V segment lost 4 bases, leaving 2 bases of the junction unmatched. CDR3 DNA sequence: TGCGCCAGCAGTGGGGACAGGGGAGACGAGCAGTACTTC. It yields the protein CASSGDRGDEQYF.

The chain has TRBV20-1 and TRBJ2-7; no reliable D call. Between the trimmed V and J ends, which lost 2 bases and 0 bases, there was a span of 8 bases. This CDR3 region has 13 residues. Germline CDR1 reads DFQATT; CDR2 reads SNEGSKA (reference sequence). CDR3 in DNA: TGCAGTGCTAGACCCCCGGACTCCTACGAGCAGTACTTC. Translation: CSARPPDSYEQYF.

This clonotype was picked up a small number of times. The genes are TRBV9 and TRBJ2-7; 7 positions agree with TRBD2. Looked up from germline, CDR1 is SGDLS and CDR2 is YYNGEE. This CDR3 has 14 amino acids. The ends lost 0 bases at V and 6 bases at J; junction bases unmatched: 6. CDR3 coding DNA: TGTGCCAGCAGCGTAGCGGGAGGTGCTTTCGAGCAGTACTTC. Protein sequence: CASSVAGGAFEQYF.

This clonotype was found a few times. This CDR3 reads CASSIRESYNSPLHF. The DNA for the CDR3 is TGTGCCAGTAGTATTCGGGAGAGCTATAATTCACCCCTCCACTTT. V and J are TRBV19 and TRBJ1-6, with D hard to call. The CDR3 sequence is 15 residues long. Germline CDR1 LNHDA, CDR2 SQIVND (reference sequence). Trimming pared 3 bases from V and 3 bases from J, leaving 9 bases between.

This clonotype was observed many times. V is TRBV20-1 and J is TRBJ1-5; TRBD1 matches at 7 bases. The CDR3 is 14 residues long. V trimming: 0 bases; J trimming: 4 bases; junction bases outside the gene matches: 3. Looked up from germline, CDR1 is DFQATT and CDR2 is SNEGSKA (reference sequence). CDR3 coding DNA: TGCAGTGCTAGAGACACACAGGGGAATCAGCCCCAGCATTTT. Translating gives CSARDTQGNQPQHF.

CDR3 nucleotide sequence: TGTGCCAGCAGCGTAGCGGCCAGCGGGGGGATCTACGAGCAGTACTTC. Encoded protein: CASSVAASGGIYEQYF. The rearrangement uses TRBV9 and TRBJ2-7; 9 bases agree with TRBD2. Germline-derived CDR1 and CDR2 are SGDLS and YYNGEE. The V gene end was trimmed by 0 bases and the J gene end by 3 bases; junction bases not matched to a gene: 7. The CDR3 has 16 amino acids.

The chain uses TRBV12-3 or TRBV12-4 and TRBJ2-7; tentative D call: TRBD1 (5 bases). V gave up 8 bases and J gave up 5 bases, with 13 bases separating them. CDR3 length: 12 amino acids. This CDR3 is CASGPGRNEQYF. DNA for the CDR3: TGTGCCAGCGGCCCAGGGCGGAACGAGCAGTACTTC.

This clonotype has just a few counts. The CDR3 DNA reads as TGTGCCAGTAGTATCAGGGACGGGCCCTACGAGCAGTACTTC. It is translated as CASSIRDGPYEQYF. V gene TRBV19 combines with J gene TRBJ2-7, with D perhaps given as TRBD1 or TRBD2 (5 bases each). Trimming cost V 3 bases and J 2 bases, with 11 bases left between them. This CDR3 is 14 amino acids long. CDR1 LNHDA and CDR2 SQIVND come from the germline V gene (reference sequence).

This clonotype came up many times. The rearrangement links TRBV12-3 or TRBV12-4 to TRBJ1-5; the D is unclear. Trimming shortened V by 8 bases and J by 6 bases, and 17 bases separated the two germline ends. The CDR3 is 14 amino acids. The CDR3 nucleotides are TGTGCCAGCTCAGCTCAGGAAGGGTTTCAGCCCCAGCATTTT. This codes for CASSAQEGFQPQHF.

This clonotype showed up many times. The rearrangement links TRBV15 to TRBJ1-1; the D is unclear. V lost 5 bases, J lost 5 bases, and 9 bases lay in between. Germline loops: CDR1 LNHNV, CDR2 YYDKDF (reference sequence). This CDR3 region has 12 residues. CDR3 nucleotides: TGTGCCACCAGCCGACGAGGGACTGAAGCTTTCTTT. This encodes CATSRRGTEAFF.

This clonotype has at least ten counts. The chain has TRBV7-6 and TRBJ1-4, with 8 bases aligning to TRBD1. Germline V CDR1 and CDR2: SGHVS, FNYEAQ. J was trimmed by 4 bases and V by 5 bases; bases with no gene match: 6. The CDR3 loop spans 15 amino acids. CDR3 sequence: CASSRGTGYNEKLFF. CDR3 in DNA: TGTGCCAGCAGCCGAGGGACAGGCTATAATGAAAAACTGTTTTTT.

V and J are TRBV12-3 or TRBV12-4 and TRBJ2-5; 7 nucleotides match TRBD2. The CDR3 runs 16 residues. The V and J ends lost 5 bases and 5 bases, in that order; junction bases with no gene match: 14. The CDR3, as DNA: TGTGCCAGCAGTCCCGGGGGGACCATTATCAGGGAGACCCAGTACTTC. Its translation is CASSPGGTIIRETQYF.

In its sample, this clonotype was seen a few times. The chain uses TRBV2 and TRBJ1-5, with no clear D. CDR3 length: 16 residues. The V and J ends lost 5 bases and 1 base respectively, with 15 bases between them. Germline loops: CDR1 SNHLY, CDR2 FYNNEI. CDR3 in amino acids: CASSLEALQSNQPQHF. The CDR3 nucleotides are TGTGCCAGCAGTTTAGAGGCACTGCAGAGCAATCAGCCCCAGCATTTT.

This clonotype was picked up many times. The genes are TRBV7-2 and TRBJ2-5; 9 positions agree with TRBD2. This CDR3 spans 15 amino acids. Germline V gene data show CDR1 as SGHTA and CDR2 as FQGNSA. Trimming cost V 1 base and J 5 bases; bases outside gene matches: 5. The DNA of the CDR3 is TGTGCCAGCAGCTTAGAGCTAGCGGGGATCGAGACCCAGTACTTC. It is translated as CASSLELAGIETQYF.

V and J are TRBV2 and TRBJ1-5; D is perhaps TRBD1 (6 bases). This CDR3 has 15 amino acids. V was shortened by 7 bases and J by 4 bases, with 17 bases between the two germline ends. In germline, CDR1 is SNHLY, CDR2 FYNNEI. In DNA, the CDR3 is TGTGCCAGCACCGAGAACAGGGTGGCGAATCAGCCCCAGCATTTT. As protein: CASTENRVANQPQHF.

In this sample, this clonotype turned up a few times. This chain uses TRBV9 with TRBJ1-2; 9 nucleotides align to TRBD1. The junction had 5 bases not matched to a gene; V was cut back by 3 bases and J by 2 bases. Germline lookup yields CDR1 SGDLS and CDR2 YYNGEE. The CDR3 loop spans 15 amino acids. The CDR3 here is CASSAGTGSNYGYTF. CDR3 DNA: TGTGCCAGCAGCGCCGGGACAGGGTCAAACTATGGCTACACCTTC.

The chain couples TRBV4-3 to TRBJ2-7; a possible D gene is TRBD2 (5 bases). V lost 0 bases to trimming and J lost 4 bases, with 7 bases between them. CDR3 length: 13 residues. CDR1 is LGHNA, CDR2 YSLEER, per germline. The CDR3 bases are TGCGCCAGCAGCCAAGAATGGGAGTACGAGCAGTACTTC. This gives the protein CASSQEWEYEQYF.

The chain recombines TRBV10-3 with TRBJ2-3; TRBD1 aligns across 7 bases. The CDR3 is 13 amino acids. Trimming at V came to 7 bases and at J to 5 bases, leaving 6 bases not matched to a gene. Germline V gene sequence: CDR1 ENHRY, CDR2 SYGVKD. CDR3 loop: CAIKGGQRDTQYF. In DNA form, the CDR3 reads TGTGCCATCAAAGGGGGCCAGCGAGATACGCAGTATTTT.

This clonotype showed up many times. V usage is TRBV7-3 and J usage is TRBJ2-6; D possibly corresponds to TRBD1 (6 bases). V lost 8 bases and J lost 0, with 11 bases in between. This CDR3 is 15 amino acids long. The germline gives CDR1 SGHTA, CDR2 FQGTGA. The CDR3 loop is CASGQGPSGANVLTF. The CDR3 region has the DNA TGTGCCAGCGGTCAGGGGCCCTCTGGGGCCAACGTCCTGACTTTC.